The 13 T cell receptor beta chains presented below share a single source sample, sequenced in a study of T cell repertoires in cytomegalovirus infection. TCRdb independently ran MiXCR on the reads; one entry per CDR3 protein. The sample consists of around 900,000 distinct CDR3 sequences, approximately 33% of them appearing once. Their target antigens are unknown. The material sequenced was cultured CD8+ T cells from PBMCs, taken from culture after CMV antigen stimulation. Receptor source: a human donor in good health (CMV status not recorded). Some clones in this sample may be carry-over from other donors' samples.

The J gene is TRBJ2-1, the V gene TRBV14; D gene unclear. The germline V gene has CDR1 SGHDN and CDR2 FVKESK. The CDR3 extends over 15 amino acids. Trimming took off 1 base at V and 6 bases at J, with 13 bases between the two ends. CDR3 coding DNA: TGTGCCAGCAGCCAAGGCACGGCGGTTGCCAATGAGCAGTTCTTC. This sequence encodes CASSQGTAVANEQFF.

Ten or more counts support this clonotype. J is TRBJ2-2 and V is TRBV6-1; D remains ambiguous. V gave up 5 bases and J gave up 0 bases, with 7 bases separating them. CDR1 and CDR2 from the germline V gene are MNHNS and SASEGT. The CDR3 runs 14 residues. The CDR3 loop reads CASSPAANTGELFF. DNA for the CDR3: TGTGCCAGCAGTCCGGCCGCGAACACCGGGGAGCTGTTTTTT.

The chain couples TRBV27 to TRBJ1-1, with 10 bases aligning to TRBD1. The CDR3 sequence is 15 residues long. Trimming cost V 1 base and J 3 bases; bases outside gene matches: 2. Per the germline V gene, CDR1 is MNHEY and CDR2 is SMNVEV (reference sequence). The CDR3 protein is CASSLWGQGYTEAFF. CDR3 in DNA: TGTGCCAGCAGTTTATGGGGACAGGGGTACACTGAAGCTTTCTTT.

Points on this clonotype: At one end the junction does not follow the germline gene, possibly because of a read error. The V and J genes are TRBV6-1 and TRBJ1-6, with a tentative D call TRBD1 (5 bases). Germline V gene sequence: CDR1 MNHNS, CDR2 SASEGT. CDR3 length: 15 residues. This CDR3 is CANSETDWGNSPLHF. CDR3 in DNA: TGTGCCAACAGTGAGACGGATTGGGGGAATTCACCCCTCCACTTT.

This clonotype was seen more than once but under ten times. The chain employs TRBV6-6 and TRBJ2-5, with 7 bases matching TRBD1. This CDR3 region has 14 residues. V lost 6 bases, J lost 4 bases, and 8 bases stayed unmatched. Per germline, CDR1 MNHNY and CDR2 SVGAGI (reference sequence). CDR3 protein: CASSLQGSPETQYF. CDR3 DNA: TGTGCCAGCAGCCTACAGGGGAGCCCAGAGACCCAGTACTTC.

This sequence joins TRBV7-9 and TRBJ2-6; 8 nucleotides line up with TRBD1. V lost 4 bases, J lost 2 bases, and 10 bases stayed unmatched. The CDR3 extends over 18 amino acids. Germline V gene data show CDR1 as SEHNR and CDR2 as FQNEAQ (reference sequence). As DNA, the CDR3 is TGTGCCAGCAGCTCATCGACAGGGGTTGTGACTGGGGCCAACGTCCTGACTTTC. Amino acids: CASSSSTGVVTGANVLTF. Filled out from reference TRBV7-9 and TRBJ2-6, the complete variable domain reads DTGVSQNPRHKITKRGQNVTFRCDPISEHNRLYWYRQTLGQGPEFLTYFQNEAQLEKSRLLSDRFSAERPKGSFSTLEIQRTEQGDSAMYLCASSSSTGVVTGANVLTFGAGSRLTVL.

This clonotype was seen only a few times. J is TRBJ2-7 and V is TRBV3-1; D gene unclear. This CDR3 region has 13 residues. V was pared by 4 bases and J by 5 bases, with 12 bases between. The V gene's germline CDR1 is LGHDT and CDR2 YNNKEL (reference sequence). The CDR3 region is CASSLLQGNEQYF. As DNA, the CDR3 is TGTGCCAGCAGCCTCCTGCAAGGGAACGAGCAGTACTTC.

This clonotype occurred many times. V usage is TRBV7-2 and J usage is TRBJ2-7; weak D call: TRBD2 (5 bases). The CDR3 loop spans 16 amino acids. Germline V gene sequence: CDR1 SGHTA, CDR2 FQGNSA. With 4 bases removed from V and 0 bases from J, the gap between germline ends came to 16 bases. Here the CDR3 DNA reads TGTGCCAGCAGCTCCGGTGGAGGCGCTGGCTCCTACGAGCAGTACTTC. This gives the protein CASSSGGGAGSYEQYF.

This clonotype was detected only a few times. This chain joins TRBV2 and TRBJ1-1, with no clear D. Trimming took 4 bases from V and 4 from J, leaving 7 bases between them. Germline-derived CDR1 and CDR2 are SNHLY and FYNNEI. There are 12 residues in the CDR3. The CDR3 bases are TGTGCCAGCAGTGGGGAGTTCACTGAAGCTTTCTTT. As protein: CASSGEFTEAFF.

This clonotype showed up just a few times. The J gene is TRBJ1-2, the V gene TRBV6-1; a weak D match, TRBD1 (6 bases). The ends were cut back, 6 bases at V and 2 bases at J, with 22 bases in the middle. CDR1 is MNHNS and CDR2 is SASEGT in the germline V gene. The CDR3 consists of 17 residues. The CDR3 is CASRPGTNRRANYGYTF. The CDR3 DNA reads as TGTGCCAGCAGACCTGGGACAAACAGGCGGGCCAACTATGGCTACACCTTC.

This clonotype was detected only a few times. This chain links TRBV5-6 with TRBJ1-5; 10 nucleotides align to TRBD1. Looked up from germline, CDR1 is SGHDT and CDR2 is YYEEEE. The CDR3 is made up of 15 amino acids. J lost 10 bases, V lost 3 bases, and 10 bases had no gene match. DNA for the CDR3: TGTGCCAGCAGCTCCGGGACAGGGGTATTACAACCCCAGCATTTT. It codes for CASSSGTGVLQPQHF.

This clonotype occurred a few times. The V gene is TRBV6-2 or TRBV6-3, the J gene TRBJ2-1; 9 bases align to TRBD2. J lost 7 bases, V lost 0 bases, and 7 bases had no gene match. Germline lookup yields CDR1 MNHEY and CDR2 SVGEGT. CDR3 size: 16 residues. This chain's CDR3 is CASSYSSSGGRNEQFF. The DNA for the CDR3 is TGTGCCAGCAGTTACTCGTCCAGCGGGGGGCGAAATGAGCAGTTCTTC.

V gene TRBV4-2 combines with J gene TRBJ1-2; unclear D gene. The V and J ends lost 0 bases and 5 bases respectively, with 13 bases between them. Germline CDR1 is LGHNA and CDR2 is YNFKEQ. There are 15 residues in the CDR3. Written as DNA, the CDR3 is TGTGCCAGCAGCCAAGAAATCCTAGCGGGGTATGGCTACACCTTC. Its translation is CASSQEILAGYGYTF.